This T cell receptor beta chain was profiled in a study of CD8 T cells in ankylosing spondylitis. Researchers built TCR beta libraries using quantitative 5'-RACE with molecular barcodes. TCRdb used MiXCR to reprocess the 5' RACE reads, holding one entry per CDR3 protein. Of approximately 180,000 distinct CDR3 sequences listed, about 18% are singletons. The CDR3 is 13 residues long. V shed 6 bases and J shed 3 bases, with 13 bases lying between them. Germline values: CDR1 SQVTM, CDR2 ANQGSEA. This clonotype was seen ten or more times. Its antigen remains unknown. Overall study results and limits: Made up of several highly homologous variants, a TCR beta motif appeared characteristic of ankylosing spondylitis blood. Reportedly, significant enrichment of disease-linked clones occurred in matched ankylosing spondylitis synovial fluid.

The rearrangement links TRBV29-1 to TRBJ2-3, with D hard to call. The sample comprised blood, either unsorted or a sorted T cell fraction (not recorded which). The sequence came from a male donor between 10 and 30 years old with ankylosing spondylitis or in good health (not recorded which). The CDR3 is CSVGPDGTDTQYF. DNA for the CDR3: TGCAGCGTGGGCCCCGATGGAACAGATACGCAGTATTTT.